The next 16 T cell receptor beta chains were all read from a single sample in a study of T cell responses to AZD1222 COVID-19 vaccine. The protocol was immunoSEQ multiplex PCR, while the TCRdb copy is restricted to in-frame clones and leaves out a portion. Among about 130,000 clones listed, around 89% were seen once. The source material was peripheral blood, sampled 28 days after the second AZD1222 dose. The receptor source for this set is an adult who received the AZD1222 COVID-19 vaccine.

V gene TRBV6-5 combines with J gene TRBJ2-1, with D unresolved. Trimming took off 4 bases at V and 5 bases at J, with 9 bases between the two ends. This CDR3 comprises 13 residues. The germline V gene has CDR1 MNHEY and CDR2 SVGAGI. CDR3 DNA: TGTGCCAGCAGTTTACACTCGAACAATGAGCAGTTCTTC. Its protein is CASSLHSNNEQFF.

This chain uses TRBV6-5 with TRBJ1-3; the D gene is possibly TRBD1 (6 bases). The CDR3 is made up of 13 amino acids. Germline values: CDR1 MNHEY, CDR2 SVGAGI. V was cut by 7 bases and J by 7 bases, with 14 bases left in between. CDR3 in DNA: TGTGCCAGCACCCCCGGACAGTCGAACACCATATATTTT. It yields the protein CASTPGQSNTIYF.

The rearrangement links TRBV5-1 to TRBJ2-5; 10 nucleotides line up with TRBD2. CDR3 length equals 16 residues. CDR1 and CDR2 from the germline V gene are SGHRS and YFSETQ. Trimming took 0 bases from V and 5 from J; bases not matched to a gene: 7. Written as DNA, the CDR3 is TGCGCCAGCAGCTTGGCCCCTAGCGGGGGAGGTGAGACCCAGTACTTC. Translating gives CASSLAPSGGGETQYF.

V and J are TRBV5-6 and TRBJ1-1; D call uncertain. V lost 0 bases and J 1 base, leaving 7 bases between the germline ends. Germline CDR1 and CDR2: SGHDT and YYEEEE. This CDR3 has 14 amino acids. In DNA, the CDR3 is TGTGCCAGCAGCTTGGACGGAAAGAACACTGAAGCTTTCTTT. Its translation is CASSLDGKNTEAFF.

The chain employs TRBV6-5 and TRBJ1-3; D perhaps matches TRBD1 (6 bases). Germline V gene lookup returns CDR1 MNHEY and CDR2 SVGAGI. This CDR3 has 15 residues. V was clipped by 1 base and J by 3 bases, with 10 bases between them. The CDR3 spells CASSYWGGGGNTIYF. The CDR3 DNA reads TGTGCCAGCAGTTACTGGGGGGGCGGTGGAAACACCATATATTTT.

The chain is built from TRBV24-1 and TRBJ2-2; possible D gene TRBD1, 5 bases. The V gene lost 3 bases and the J gene lost 6 bases, with 13 bases spanning the gap. CDR1 KGHDR and CDR2 SFDVKD come from the germline V gene. CDR3 size: 15 residues. CDR3 nucleotide sequence: TGTGCCACCAGTGATGGCGGACACTGGGCCGGGGAGCTGTTTTTT. It specifies CATSDGGHWAGELFF.

The genes are TRBV6-5 and TRBJ2-7, with D tentatively TRBD1 or TRBD2 (6 bases each). The CDR3 runs 10 residues. In germline, CDR1 is MNHEY, CDR2 SVGAGI. Trimming took off 7 bases at V and 6 bases at J, with 7 bases between the two ends. The CDR3 loop reads CASKGGEQYF. Here the CDR3 DNA reads TGTGCCAGCAAGGGGGGCGAGCAGTACTTC.

V is TRBV30 and J is TRBJ1-4, with D unresolved. With 2 bases removed from V and 5 bases from J, the gap between germline ends came to 9 bases. The CDR3 runs to 13 residues. CDR1 and CDR2 from the germline V gene are GTSNPN and SVGIG (reference sequence). Written as DNA, the CDR3 is TGTGCCTGGAGTAGGACCCACAATGAAAAACTGTTTTTT. Translation gives CAWSRTHNEKLFF.

This clone was counted once. The V gene is TRBV11-1, the J gene TRBJ2-3; D is unclear. Trimming pared 3 bases from V and 5 bases from J, leaving 6 bases between. Germline V gives CDR1 SGHAT, CDR2 FQDESV (reference sequence). The CDR3 spans 12 residues. The CDR3 bases are TGTGCCAGCAGCTTTAAGGGAGATACGCAGTATTTT. Translated, it gives CASSFKGDTQYF. The variable domain in full, with the rest retrieved from reference TRBV11-1 and TRBJ2-3, is EAEVAQSPRYKITEKSQAVAFWCDPISGHATLYWYRQILGQGPELLVQFQDESVVDDSQLPKDRFSAERLKGVDSTLKIQPAELGDSAMYLCASSFKGDTQYFGPGTRLTVL.

This sequence joins TRBV18 and TRBJ2-3; D gene uncertain. Trimming took off 0 bases at V and 2 bases at J, with 6 bases between the two ends. CDR1 is KGHSH and CDR2 is LQKENI in the germline V gene. This CDR3 is built from 14 residues. CDR3 loop: CASSPPTNTDTQYF. The CDR3 DNA reads TGTGCCAGCTCACCACCAACCAACACAGATACGCAGTATTTT.

This chain connects TRBV4-2 to TRBJ2-5, with D maybe TRBD2 (6 bases). Per the germline V gene, CDR1 is LGHNA and CDR2 is YNFKEQ. The CDR3 spans 16 residues. V was cut by 4 bases and J by 1 base, with 16 bases left in between. The CDR3 DNA reads TGTGCCAGCAGCCCCGGGGTAGCGGCCCTCCAAGAGACCCAGTACTTC. Amino acid sequence: CASSPGVAALQETQYF.

The V call is TRBV12-3 or TRBV12-4, the J call TRBJ1-1; D is unclear. The germline V and J ends were trimmed by 6 bases and 8 bases, with 16 bases remaining between them. The CDR3 is 13 residues long. The CDR3 DNA is TGTGCCAGCAGACTAACTGAGCCACTAGAAGCTTTCTTT. It translates to CASRLTEPLEAFF.

The chain couples TRBV14 to TRBJ1-3; no reliable D call. Germline V lookup: CDR1 SGHDN, CDR2 FVKESK. CDR3 length: 18 amino acids. Trimming cost V 1 base and J 0 bases, with 16 bases left between them. The CDR3 spells CASSQVGLRTTSGNTIYF. CDR3 DNA sequence: TGTGCCAGCAGCCAAGTTGGTCTTCGCACAACCTCTGGAAACACCATATATTTT.

The gene calls are TRBV9 and TRBJ1-1; D not resolved. The V gene's germline CDR1 is SGDLS and CDR2 YYNGEE. The CDR3 runs 13 residues. Between the trimmed V and J ends, which lost 2 bases and 5 bases, there was a span of 10 bases. The CDR3 coding sequence is TGTGCCAGCAGCGTCCCACCTTTAACTGAAGCTTTCTTT. It translates to CASSVPPLTEAFF.

The J gene is TRBJ1-5, the V gene TRBV5-1; D call uncertain. The CDR3 sequence is 14 residues long. The V and J ends lost 2 bases and 4 bases respectively, with 10 bases between them. CDR1 is SGHRS, CDR2 YFSETQ, per germline. The CDR3 loop reads CASSFEGLNQPQHF. CDR3 sequence (DNA): TGCGCCAGCAGCTTTGAGGGCTTGAATCAGCCCCAGCATTTT.

V and J are TRBV7-8 and TRBJ1-1; D remains ambiguous. This CDR3 is built from 14 residues. Between the trimmed V and J ends, which lost 4 bases and 0 bases, there was a span of 9 bases. The germline V gene encodes CDR1 SGHVS and CDR2 FQNEAQ. In DNA form, the CDR3 reads TGTGCCAGCAGCTCGACATACTTGAACACTGAAGCTTTCTTT. Translated, it gives CASSSTYLNTEAFF.